This T cell receptor (beta chain) was sequenced in a study of blood T cell repertoires in COVID-19. In the study overall: Sample material is recorded as cDNA or gDNA derived from T cells, B-cell-depleted T cells, or PBMCs.

Authors' processing steps: The assay estimated nucleated cells by amplifying reference gene primers. Generated by immunoSEQ multiplex PCR, the TCRdb table keeps only in-frame clones and is missing some. V and J calls and clone size are copied from that table; D and trimming were computed from the DNA. Among 230,000 or so clones listed, approximately 79% were seen once. The V gene lost 1 base and the J gene lost 1 base, with 8 bases spanning the gap. This CDR3 region has 15 residues. Germline CDR1 reads SEHNR; CDR2 reads FQNEAQ (reference sequence). The origin of this receptor is a human donor in a cohort sampled during active COVID-19. The rearrangement links TRBV7-9 to TRBJ1-3, with a weak D call TRBD1 (5 bases). The sequenced material came from peripheral blood. The CDR3 is CASSLGGWSGNTIYF. The CDR3 bases are TGTGCCAGCAGCTTAGGGGGCTGGTCTGGAAACACCATATATTTT.